This T cell receptor beta chain was obtained from a study of brain T cells in children with intractable seizures. Broader study findings: Patients' HCMV serostatus was unknown; virus specificity rests on CDR3 similarity alone.

Libraries were prepared by immunoSEQ multiplex PCR; TCRdb keeps only in-frame clonotypes and omits some of them. The sample carries about 340,000 clones, about 93% recorded once. Comments on this clone: As yet, its antigen is unknown.

Time point indicated: blood from clinic visit 5 months post-surgery; TSC patient then seizure free. This CDR3 region has 16 residues. Germline lookup yields CDR1 LGHDT and CDR2 YNNKEL (reference sequence). The J segment lost 1 base and the V segment lost 3 bases, leaving 6 bases of the junction unmatched. The rearrangement links TRBV3-1 (or the pseudogene TRBV3-2) to TRBJ1-1, with 9 positions matching TRBD1. The source is a boy under three years old with tuberous sclerosis and intractable seizures. Here the sequenced sample was peripheral blood, taken roughly 5 months after surgery. The CDR3 DNA follows: TGTGCCAGCAGCCAGTACAGGGGGCGAGGGAACACTGAAGCTTTCTTT. Translated: CASSQYRGRGNTEAFF.